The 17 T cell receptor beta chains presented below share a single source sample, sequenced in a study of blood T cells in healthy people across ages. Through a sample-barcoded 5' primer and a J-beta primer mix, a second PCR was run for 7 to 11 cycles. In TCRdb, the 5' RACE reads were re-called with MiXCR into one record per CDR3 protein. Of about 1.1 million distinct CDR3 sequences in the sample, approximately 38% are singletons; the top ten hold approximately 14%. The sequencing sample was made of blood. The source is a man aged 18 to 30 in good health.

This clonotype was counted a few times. The CDR3 DNA is TGTGCCAGCAGCCAAGGCCCCAATGAGCAGTTCTTC. Residues: CASSQGPNEQFF. The chain carries TRBV3-1 and TRBJ2-1; D gene unclear. Germline V gives CDR1 LGHDT, CDR2 YNNKEL (reference sequence). This CDR3 has 12 residues. Trimming left V 1 base short and J 6 bases short, with 4 bases between.

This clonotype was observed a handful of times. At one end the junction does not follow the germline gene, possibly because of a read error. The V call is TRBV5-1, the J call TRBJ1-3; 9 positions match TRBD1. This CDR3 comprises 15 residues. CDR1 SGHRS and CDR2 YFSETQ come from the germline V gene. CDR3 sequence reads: CASSLDRGSGNTIYF. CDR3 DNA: TGTGCCAGCAGCTTGGACAGGGGCTCTGGAAACACCATATATTTT. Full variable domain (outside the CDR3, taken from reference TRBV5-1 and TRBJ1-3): KAGVTQTPRYLIKTRGQQVTLSCSPISGHRSVSWYQQTPGQGLQFLFEYFSETQRNKGNFPGRFSGRQFSNSRSEMNVSTLELGDSALYLCASSLDRGSGNTIYFGEGSWLTVV.

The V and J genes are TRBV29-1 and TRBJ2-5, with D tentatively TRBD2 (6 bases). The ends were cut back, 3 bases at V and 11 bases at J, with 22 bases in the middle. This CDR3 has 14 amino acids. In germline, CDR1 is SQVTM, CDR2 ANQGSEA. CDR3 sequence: CSVEGRLVQNEQYF. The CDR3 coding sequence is TGCAGCGTTGAGGGCCGACTAGTACAGAATGAGCAGTACTTC.

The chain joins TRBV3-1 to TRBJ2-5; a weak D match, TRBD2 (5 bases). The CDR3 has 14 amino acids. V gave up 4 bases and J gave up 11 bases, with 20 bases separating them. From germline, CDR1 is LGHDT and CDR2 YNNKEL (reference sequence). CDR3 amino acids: CASSPAVPSGKQYF. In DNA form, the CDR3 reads TGTGCCAGCAGCCCAGCTGTCCCCTCCGGGAAGCAGTACTTC.

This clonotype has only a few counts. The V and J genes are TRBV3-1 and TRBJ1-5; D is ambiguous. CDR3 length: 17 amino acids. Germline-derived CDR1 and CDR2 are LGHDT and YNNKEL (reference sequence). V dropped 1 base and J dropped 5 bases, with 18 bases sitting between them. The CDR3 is CASSQGFDAGRDQPQHF. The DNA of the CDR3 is TGTGCCAGCAGCCAAGGGTTCGATGCGGGGAGGGATCAGCCCCAGCATTTT.

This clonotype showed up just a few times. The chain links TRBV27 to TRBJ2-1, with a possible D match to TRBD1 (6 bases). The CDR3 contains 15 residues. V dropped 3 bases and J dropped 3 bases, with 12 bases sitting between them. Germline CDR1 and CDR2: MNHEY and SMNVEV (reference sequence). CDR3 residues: CASSLTGTYYNEQFF. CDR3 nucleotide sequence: TGTGCCAGCAGTTTGACTGGGACATACTACAATGAGCAGTTCTTC.

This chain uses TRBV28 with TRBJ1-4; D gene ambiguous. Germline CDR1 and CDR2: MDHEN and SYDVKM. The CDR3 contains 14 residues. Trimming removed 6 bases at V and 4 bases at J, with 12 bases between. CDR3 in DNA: TGTGCCAGCAGCGTGACGGCCCTTAATGAAAAACTGTTTTTT. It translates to CASSVTALNEKLFF. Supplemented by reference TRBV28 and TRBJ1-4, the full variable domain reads DVKVTQSSRYLVKRTGEKVFLECVQDMDHENMFWYRQDPGLGLRLIYFSYDVKMKEKGDIPEGYSVSREKKERFSLILESASTNQTSMYLCASSVTALNEKLFFGSGTQLSVL.

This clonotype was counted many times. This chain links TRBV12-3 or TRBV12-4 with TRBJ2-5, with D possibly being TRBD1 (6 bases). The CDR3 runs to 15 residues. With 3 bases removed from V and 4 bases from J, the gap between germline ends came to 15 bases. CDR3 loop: CASSFGPGVRETQYF. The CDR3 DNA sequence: TGTGCCAGCAGTTTTGGACCAGGGGTAAGAGAGACCCAGTACTTC.

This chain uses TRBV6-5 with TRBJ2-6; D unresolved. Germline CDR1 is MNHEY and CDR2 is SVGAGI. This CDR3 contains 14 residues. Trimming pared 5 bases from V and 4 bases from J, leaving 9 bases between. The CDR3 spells CASSRVKGANVLTF. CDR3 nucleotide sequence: TGTGCCAGCAGTCGAGTAAAAGGGGCCAACGTCCTGACTTTC.

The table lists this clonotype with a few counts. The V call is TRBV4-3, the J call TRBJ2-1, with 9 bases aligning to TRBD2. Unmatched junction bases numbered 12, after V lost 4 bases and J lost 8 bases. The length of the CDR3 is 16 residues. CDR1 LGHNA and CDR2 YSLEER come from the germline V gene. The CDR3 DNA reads TGCGCCAGCAGCCTAAACCCGGGACTAGCTTACGATGAGCAGTTCTTC. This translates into CASSLNPGLAYDEQFF.

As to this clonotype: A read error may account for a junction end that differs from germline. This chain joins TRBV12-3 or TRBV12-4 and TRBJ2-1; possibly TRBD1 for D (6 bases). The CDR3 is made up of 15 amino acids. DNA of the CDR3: TGTGCCAGCAGTTTTGGTCAGGGGCCCTACAATGGGCAGTTCTTC. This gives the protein CASSFGQGPYNGQFF.

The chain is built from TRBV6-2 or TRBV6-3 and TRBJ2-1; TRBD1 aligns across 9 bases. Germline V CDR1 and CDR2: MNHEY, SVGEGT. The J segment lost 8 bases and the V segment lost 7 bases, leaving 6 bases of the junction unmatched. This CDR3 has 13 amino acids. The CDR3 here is CASNRDRVDEQFF. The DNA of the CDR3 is TGTGCCAGCAACCGGGACAGGGTGGATGAGCAGTTCTTC.

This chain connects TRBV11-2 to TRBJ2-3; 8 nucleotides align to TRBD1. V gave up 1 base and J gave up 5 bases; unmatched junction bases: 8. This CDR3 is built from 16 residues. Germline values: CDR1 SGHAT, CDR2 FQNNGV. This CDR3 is CASSLGVDRAIDTQYF. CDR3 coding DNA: TGTGCCAGCAGCTTAGGAGTGGACAGGGCGATAGATACGCAGTATTTT.

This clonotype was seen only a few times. CDR3 loop: CASSRQTSGSYNEQFF. CDR3 nucleotides: TGCGCCAGCAGCCGACAGACTAGCGGCTCTTACAATGAGCAGTTCTTC. The chain links TRBV5-1 to TRBJ2-1; TRBD2 agrees at 9 bases. The CDR3 covers 16 residues. V lost 4 bases and J lost 4; bases outside the gene matches: 9. Germline V gene lookup returns CDR1 SGHRS and CDR2 YFSETQ.

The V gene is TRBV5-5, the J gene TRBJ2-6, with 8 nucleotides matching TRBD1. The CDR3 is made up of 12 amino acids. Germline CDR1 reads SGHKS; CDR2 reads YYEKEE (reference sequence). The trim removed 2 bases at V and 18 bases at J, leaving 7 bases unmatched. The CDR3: CASSLRDRSTTF. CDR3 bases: TGTGCCAGCAGCTTACGGGACAGGTCCACGACTTTC.

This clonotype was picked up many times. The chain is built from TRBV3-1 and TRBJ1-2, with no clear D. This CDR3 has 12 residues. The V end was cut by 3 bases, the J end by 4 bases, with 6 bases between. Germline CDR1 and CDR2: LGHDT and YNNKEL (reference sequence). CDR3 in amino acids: CASSQERYGYTF. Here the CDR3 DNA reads TGTGCCAGCAGCCAGGAGCGCTATGGCTACACCTTC.

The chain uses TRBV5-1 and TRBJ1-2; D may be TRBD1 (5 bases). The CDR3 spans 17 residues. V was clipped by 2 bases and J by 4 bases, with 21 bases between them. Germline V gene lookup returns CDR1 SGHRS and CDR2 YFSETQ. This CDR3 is CASSLASGAGVTYGYTF. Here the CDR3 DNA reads TGCGCCAGCAGCTTAGCCTCCGGGGCAGGAGTTACCTATGGCTACACCTTC.